A selection of T cell receptor beta chains follows, all from one sample in a study of blood T cell repertoires in COVID-19. The data were produced by immunoSEQ multiplex PCR, yet TCRdb's version contains in-frame clones alone and is incomplete. The sample records around 200,000 clones, about three quarters being singletons. Material for sequencing was peripheral blood. Receptors were obtained from a woman aged 80 or over with active or convalescent COVID-19. CDR3s include the opening cysteine and the closing phenylalanine or tryptophan. Fields, in order: CDR3 protein, CDR3 DNA, clone size, J gene, V gene, D gene. The D gene is left open where the match is weak. Size is omitted from some rows. Given values are once, few, many or a class for expanded clones.

CASSANNNQPQHF,TGTGCCAGCAGTGCCAACAACAATCAGCCCCAGCATTTT,.,TRBJ1-5,TRBV2,.
CASSLDRPSLGQYF,TGTGCCAGCAGCTTGGACAGGCCTTCGTTGGGGCAGTACTTC,.,TRBJ2-7,TRBV5-4,.
CASSPGQNKETQYF,TGTGCCAGCAGCCCGGGACAAAACAAAGAGACCCAGTACTTC,once,TRBJ2-5,TRBV14,.
CASSHGQVSNQPQHF,TGTGCCAGTAGCCACGGACAGGTTAGCAATCAGCCCCAGCATTTT,few,TRBJ1-5,TRBV19,TRBD1
CSASLGQGSGYTF,TGCAGTGCTAGTTTAGGACAGGGGAGTGGCTACACCTTC,once,TRBJ1-2,TRBV20-1,TRBD1
CASSYLGGSYNSPLHF,TGTGCCAGCAGTTACCTCGGGGGCTCCTATAATTCACCCCTCCACTTT,.,TRBJ1-6,TRBV6-2/TRBV6-3,.
CASSNWGQGAVNTEAFF,TGTGCCAGCAGTAACTGGGGGCAGGGGGCTGTGAACACTGAAGCTTTCTTT,.,TRBJ1-1,TRBV27,TRBD1
CASSQDRLARLQYF,TGCGCCAGCAGCCAAGATCGCCTAGCGCGATTGCAGTACTTC,.,TRBJ2-7,TRBV4-3,.
CATSRGGESYEQYF,TGTGCCACCAGCAGGGGCGGGGAGTCCTACGAGCAGTACTTC,.,TRBJ2-7,TRBV15,.
CASSSDRVFRSPLHF,TGTGCCAGCTCATCGGACAGGGTCTTTCGATCACCCCTCCACTTT,.,TRBJ1-6,TRBV18,TRBD1
CASSALDGGQPQHF,TGTGCCAGCAGCGCCCTAGACGGGGGTCAGCCCCAGCATTTT,.,TRBJ1-5,TRBV9,.
CASSTGQGMNTEAFF,TGTGCCAGCAGCACGGGACAGGGGATGAACACTGAAGCTTTCTTT,.,TRBJ1-1,TRBV5-4,TRBD1
CASSLTTGDYGYTF,TGTGCCAGCAGTCTCACGACAGGCGACTATGGCTACACCTTC,.,TRBJ1-2,TRBV27,.
CASSLGLSLFF,TGTGCCAGCAGTTTAGGACTCTCACTGTTTTTT,.,TRBJ1-4,TRBV12-3/TRBV12-4,.
CATSVGGESYNEQFF,TGTGCCACCAGTGTGGGAGGGGAATCCTACAATGAGCAGTTCTTC,.,TRBJ2-1,TRBV24-1,TRBD2
CASSLFPSEQYF,TGTGCCAGCAGCTTATTCCCTTCCGAGCAGTACTTC,few,TRBJ2-7,TRBV7-9,.
CASSPRLAGFLGDTQYF,TGTGCCAGTAGTCCTCGGTTAGCGGGGTTCCTGGGAGATACGCAGTATTTT,.,TRBJ2-3,TRBV19,TRBD2
CASRPIAAQETQYF,TGTGCCAGCAGGCCTATAGCGGCCCAAGAGACCCAGTACTTC,.,TRBJ2-5,TRBV28,.
CAISGPGTGSGGIYEQYF,TGTGCCATCAGTGGTCCCGGGACAGGGAGTGGGGGGATCTACGAGCAGTACTTC,.,TRBJ2-7,TRBV10-3,TRBD1
CASSLGITKNIQYF,TGTGCCAGCAGCCTCGGGATAACCAAAAACATTCAGTACTTC,.,TRBJ2-4,TRBV7-2,.
CATRSTTVLNTIYF,TGTGCCACCCGGTCCACTACGGTTTTGAACACCATATATTTT,.,TRBJ1-3,TRBV19,.
CASSIVAGLPQLAQHF,TGTGCCAGTAGTATAGTTGCAGGGCTCCCGCAATTGGCCCAGCATTTT,few,TRBJ1-5,TRBV19,.
CASSLGLQETQYF,TGCGCCAGCAGCCTGGGCCTCCAAGAGACCCAGTACTTC,.,TRBJ2-5,TRBV4-3,.
CASSAAGQGFTGELFF,TGTGCCAGCAGCGCGGCGGGACAGGGTTTCACCGGGGAGCTGTTTTTT,.,TRBJ2-2,TRBV9,TRBD1
CASSLQGSNGYTF,TGTGCCAGCAGCTTACAGGGTAGCAATGGCTACACCTTC,.,TRBJ1-2,TRBV7-9,.
CASSHRVTGELFF,TGTGCCAGCAGCCACAGGGTCACCGGGGAGCTGTTTTTT,.,TRBJ2-2,TRBV28,.
CASSVGLYGCTF,TGTGCCAGCAGTGTAGGACTGTATGGCTGCACCTTC,.,TRBJ1-2,TRBV28,.